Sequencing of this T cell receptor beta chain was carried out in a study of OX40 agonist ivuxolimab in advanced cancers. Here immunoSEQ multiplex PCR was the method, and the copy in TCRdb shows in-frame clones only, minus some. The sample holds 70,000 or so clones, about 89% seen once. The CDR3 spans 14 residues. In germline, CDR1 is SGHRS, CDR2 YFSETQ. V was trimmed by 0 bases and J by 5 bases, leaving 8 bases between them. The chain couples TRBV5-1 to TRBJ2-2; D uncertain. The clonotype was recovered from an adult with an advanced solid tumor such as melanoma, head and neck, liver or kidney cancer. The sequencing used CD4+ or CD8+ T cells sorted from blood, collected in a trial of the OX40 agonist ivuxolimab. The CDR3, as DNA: TGCGCCAGCAGCTTGGAGTTCGGAACCGGGGAGCTGTTTTTT. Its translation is CASSLEFGTGELFF.